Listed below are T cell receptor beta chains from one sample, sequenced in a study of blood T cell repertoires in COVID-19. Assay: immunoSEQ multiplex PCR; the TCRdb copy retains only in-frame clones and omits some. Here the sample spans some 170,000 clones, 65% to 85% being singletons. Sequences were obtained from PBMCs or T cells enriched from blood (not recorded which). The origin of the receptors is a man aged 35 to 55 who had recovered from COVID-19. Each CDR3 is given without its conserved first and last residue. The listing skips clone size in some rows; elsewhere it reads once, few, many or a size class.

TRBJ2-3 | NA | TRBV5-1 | ASSLAAGSTDTQY
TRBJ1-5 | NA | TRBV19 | ASTQGYSNQPQH
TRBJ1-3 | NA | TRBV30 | ASRQGNTIY
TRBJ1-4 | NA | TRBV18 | ASSPPNGYERLF
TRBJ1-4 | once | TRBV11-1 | ASSVGQGREKLF
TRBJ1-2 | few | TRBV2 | ASSSMDSGYT
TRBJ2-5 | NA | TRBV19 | ASRTDRAQETQY
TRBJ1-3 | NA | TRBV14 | ASSQAGGSGNTIY
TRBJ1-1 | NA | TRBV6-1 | ASSETPGWTPSLNTEAF
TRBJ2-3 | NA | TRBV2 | ASRTSGGAVDTQY
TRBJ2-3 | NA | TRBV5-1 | ASSQGGGHTDTQY
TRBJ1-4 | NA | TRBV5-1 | ASSLAGGVTNEKLF
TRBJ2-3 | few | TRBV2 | ASRILAGGPRDTQY